This T cell receptor (beta chain) derives from a study of follicular helper T cells after annual influenza vaccination. Study-wide findings and caveats: Rare clonotypes were missed; only about 10-21% of cells gave TCRB. Yearly vaccinations repeatedly recalled conserved clonotypes in ICOS+CD38+ cTfh.

TCRB was sequenced at Survey level resolution. Some clones are missing from TCRdb's copy, which holds only in-frame ones; the method was immunoSEQ multiplex PCR. There are over 14,000 clones in the sample; about four fifths occur only once, and about 0.27% lies in the top ten. The CDR3 totals 15 residues. Germline assignment: CDR1 LNHNV and CDR2 YYDKDF (reference sequence). The ends were cut back, 0 bases at V and 5 bases at J, with 10 bases in the middle. This clone has just a few counts. As yet, its antigen is unknown. As to time point: 2014-2015 season, pre-vaccination. Vaccine contraindications, substance abuse, HIV/AIDS, active malignancy and active illness excluded donors.

This TCR came from an adult who received the influenza vaccine. This chain joins TRBV15 and TRBJ2-2; possibly TRBD1 for D (5 bases). This specimen was CXCR5- memory CD4+ T cells sorted from blood, taken on the day of influenza vaccination. As DNA, the CDR3 is TGTGCCACCAGCAGAGATACAGGCCTGACCGGGGAGCTGTTTTTT. Protein product: CATSRDTGLTGELFF.